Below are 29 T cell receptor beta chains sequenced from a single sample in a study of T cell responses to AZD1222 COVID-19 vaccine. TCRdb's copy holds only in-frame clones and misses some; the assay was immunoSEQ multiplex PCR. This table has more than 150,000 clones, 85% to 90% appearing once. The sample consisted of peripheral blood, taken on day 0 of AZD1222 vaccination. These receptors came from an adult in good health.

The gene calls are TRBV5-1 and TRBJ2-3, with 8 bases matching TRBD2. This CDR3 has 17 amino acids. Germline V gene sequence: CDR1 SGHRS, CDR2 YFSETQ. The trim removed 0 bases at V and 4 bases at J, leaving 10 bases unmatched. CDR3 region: CASSLDPSGGGSDTQYF. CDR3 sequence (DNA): TGCGCCAGCAGCTTGGACCCCAGCGGGGGAGGATCAGATACGCAGTATTTT.

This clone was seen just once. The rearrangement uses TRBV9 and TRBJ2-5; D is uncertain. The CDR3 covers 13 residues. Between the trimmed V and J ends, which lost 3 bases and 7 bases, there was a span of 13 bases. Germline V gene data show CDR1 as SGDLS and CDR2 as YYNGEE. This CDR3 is CASSDPASGTQYF. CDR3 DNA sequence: TGTGCCAGCAGCGACCCAGCCTCCGGGACCCAGTACTTC.

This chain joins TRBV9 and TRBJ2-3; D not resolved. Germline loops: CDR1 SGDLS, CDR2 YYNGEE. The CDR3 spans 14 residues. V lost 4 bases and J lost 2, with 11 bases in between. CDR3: CASSRTTFTDTQYF. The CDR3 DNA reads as TGTGCCAGCAGCCGCACGACATTCACAGATACGCAGTATTTT.

CDR3 bases: TGTGCCAGCAGCTTAGCGGACAGATGGAGCTATGGCTACACCTTC. It encodes CASSLADRWSYGYTF. The rearrangement joins TRBV7-9 to TRBJ1-2; D might be TRBD1 (6 bases). This CDR3 has 15 residues. The V and J ends lost 0 bases and 4 bases respectively, with 12 bases between them. CDR1 SEHNR and CDR2 FQNEAQ come from the germline V gene (reference sequence).

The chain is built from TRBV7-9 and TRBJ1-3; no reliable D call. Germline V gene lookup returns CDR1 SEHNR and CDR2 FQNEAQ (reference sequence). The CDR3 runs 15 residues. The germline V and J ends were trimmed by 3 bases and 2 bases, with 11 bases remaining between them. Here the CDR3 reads CASSLRSWAGNTIYF. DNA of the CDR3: TGTGCCAGCAGCTTGCGGAGTTGGGCTGGAAACACCATATATTTT.

Here the CDR3 reads CASSLGQGEQFF. The CDR3 bases are TGTGCCAGCAGTTTAGGACAGGGTGAGCAGTTCTTC. The rearrangement uses TRBV28 and TRBJ2-1; the match to TRBD1 covers 8 bases. This CDR3 is 12 amino acids long. The V and J ends lost 2 bases and 9 bases, in that order; junction bases with no gene match: 0. Germline V gene sequence: CDR1 MDHEN, CDR2 SYDVKM.

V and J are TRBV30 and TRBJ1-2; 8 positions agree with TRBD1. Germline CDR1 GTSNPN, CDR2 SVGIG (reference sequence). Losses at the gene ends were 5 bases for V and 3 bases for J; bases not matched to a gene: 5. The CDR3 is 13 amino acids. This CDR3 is CAWDRGRDYGYTF. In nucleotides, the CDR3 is TGTGCCTGGGACAGGGGAAGAGACTATGGCTACACCTTC.

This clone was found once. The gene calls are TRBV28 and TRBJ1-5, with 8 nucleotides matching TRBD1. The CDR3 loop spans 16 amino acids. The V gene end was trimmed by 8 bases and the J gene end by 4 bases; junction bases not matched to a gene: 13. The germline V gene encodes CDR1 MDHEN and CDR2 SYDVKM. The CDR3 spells CASDRGLGLYNQPQHF. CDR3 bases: TGTGCCAGCGACAGGGGTCTAGGATTATATAATCAGCCCCAGCATTTT. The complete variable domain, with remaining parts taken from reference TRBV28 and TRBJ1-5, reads DVKVTQSSRYLVKRTGEKVFLECVQDMDHENMFWYRQDPGLGLRLIYFSYDVKMKEKGDIPEGYSVSREKKERFSLILESASTNQTSMYLCASDRGLGLYNQPQHFGDGTRLSIL.

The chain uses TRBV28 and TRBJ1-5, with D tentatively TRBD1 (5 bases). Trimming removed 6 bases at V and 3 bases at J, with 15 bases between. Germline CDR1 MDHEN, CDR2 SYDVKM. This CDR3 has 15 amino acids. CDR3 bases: TGTGCCAGCAGCCTGGCAGGGCCCAACAATCAGCCCCAGCATTTT. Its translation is CASSLAGPNNQPQHF.

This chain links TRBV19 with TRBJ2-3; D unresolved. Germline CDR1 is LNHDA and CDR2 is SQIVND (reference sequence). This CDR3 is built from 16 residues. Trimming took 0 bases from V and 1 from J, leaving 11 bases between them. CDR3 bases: TGTGCCAGTAGTATAGATGCCCCGTCGGGCACAGATACGCAGTATTTT. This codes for CASSIDAPSGTDTQYF.

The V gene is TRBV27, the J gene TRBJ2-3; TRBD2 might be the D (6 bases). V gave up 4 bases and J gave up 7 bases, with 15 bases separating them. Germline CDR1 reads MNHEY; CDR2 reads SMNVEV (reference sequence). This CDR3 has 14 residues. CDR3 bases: TGTGCCAGCAGTTCGCGACTAGAGGTTCATACGCAGTATTTT. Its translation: CASSSRLEVHTQYF.

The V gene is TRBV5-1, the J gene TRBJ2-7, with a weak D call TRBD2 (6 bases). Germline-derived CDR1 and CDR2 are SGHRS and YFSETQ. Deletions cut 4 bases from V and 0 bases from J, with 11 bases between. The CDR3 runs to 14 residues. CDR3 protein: CASSHPGSSYEQYF. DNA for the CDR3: TGCGCCAGCAGCCACCCCGGGAGCTCCTACGAGCAGTACTTC.

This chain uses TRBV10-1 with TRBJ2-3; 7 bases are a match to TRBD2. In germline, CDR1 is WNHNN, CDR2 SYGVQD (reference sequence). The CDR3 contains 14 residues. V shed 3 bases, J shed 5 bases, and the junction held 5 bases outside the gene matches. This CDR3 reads CASSEGTTIDTQYF. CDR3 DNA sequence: TGCGCCAGCAGTGAAGGGACTACAATAGATACGCAGTATTTT.

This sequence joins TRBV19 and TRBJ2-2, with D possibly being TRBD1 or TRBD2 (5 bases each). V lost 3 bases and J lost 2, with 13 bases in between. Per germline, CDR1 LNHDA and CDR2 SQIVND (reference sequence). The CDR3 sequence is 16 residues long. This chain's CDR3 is CASSIERDANTGELFF. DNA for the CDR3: TGTGCCAGTAGTATCGAACGGGACGCCAACACCGGGGAGCTGTTTTTT. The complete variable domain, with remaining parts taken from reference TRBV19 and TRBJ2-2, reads DGGITQSPKYLFRKEGQNVTLSCEQNLNHDAMYWYRQDPGQGLRLIYYSQIVNDFQKGDIAEGYSVSREKKESFPLTVTSAQKNPTAFYLCASSIERDANTGELFFGEGSRLTVL.

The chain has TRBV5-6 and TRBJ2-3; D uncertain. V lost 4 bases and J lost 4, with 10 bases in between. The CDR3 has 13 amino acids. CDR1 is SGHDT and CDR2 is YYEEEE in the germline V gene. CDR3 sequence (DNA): TGTGCCAGCAGCCGCCGCATGGCAGATACGCAGTATTTT. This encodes CASSRRMADTQYF.

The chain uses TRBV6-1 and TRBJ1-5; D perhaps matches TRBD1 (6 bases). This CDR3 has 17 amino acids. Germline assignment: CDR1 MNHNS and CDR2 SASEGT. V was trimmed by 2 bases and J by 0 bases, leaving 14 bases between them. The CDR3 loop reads CASSEWGARLSNQPQHF. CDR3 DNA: TGTGCCAGCAGTGAATGGGGGGCGCGTCTTAGCAATCAGCCCCAGCATTTT.

CDR3 sequence: CAITPGQGGHYGYTF. DNA of the CDR3: TGTGCCATCACCCCGGGACAGGGGGGCCACTATGGCTACACCTTC. The chain joins TRBV10-3 to TRBJ1-2; 11 bases align to TRBD1. Per the germline V gene, CDR1 is ENHRY and CDR2 is SYGVKD. Losses at the gene ends were 7 bases for V and 3 bases for J; bases not matched to a gene: 7. There are 15 residues in the CDR3.

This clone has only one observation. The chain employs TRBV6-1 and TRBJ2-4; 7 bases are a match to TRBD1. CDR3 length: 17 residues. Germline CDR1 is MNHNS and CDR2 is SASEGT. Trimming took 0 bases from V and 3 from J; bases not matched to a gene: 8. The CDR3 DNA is TGTGCCAGCAGTGAAGCGCCGACAGGGAACCGCAAAAACATTCAGTACTTC. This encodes CASSEAPTGNRKNIQYF.

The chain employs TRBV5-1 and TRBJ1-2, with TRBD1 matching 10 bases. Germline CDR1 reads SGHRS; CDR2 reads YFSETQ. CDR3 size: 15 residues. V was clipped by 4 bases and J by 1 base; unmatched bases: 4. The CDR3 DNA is TGCGCCAGCAGCCCCGGGACAGGGGTTAACTATGGCTACACCTTC. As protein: CASSPGTGVNYGYTF.

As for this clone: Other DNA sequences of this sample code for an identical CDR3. The CDR3 DNA reads TGTGCCACCAGCAGAGGGGGACAGGGGAACACTGAAGCTTTCTTT. This codes for CATSRGGQGNTEAFF. The gene calls are TRBV15 and TRBJ1-1; 9 nucleotides line up with TRBD1. CDR1 LNHNV and CDR2 YYDKDF come from the germline V gene (reference sequence). There are 15 residues in the CDR3. With 1 base clipped from V and 1 base from J, the junction kept 1 base outside the gene matches.

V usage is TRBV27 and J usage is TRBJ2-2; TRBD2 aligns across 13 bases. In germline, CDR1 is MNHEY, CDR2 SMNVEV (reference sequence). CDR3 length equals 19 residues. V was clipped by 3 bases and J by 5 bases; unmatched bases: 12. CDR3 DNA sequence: TGTGCCAGCAGTTTCGCACTAGCGGGAGGGGGCTCCGGGACCGGGGAGCTGTTTTTT. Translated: CASSFALAGGGSGTGELFF.

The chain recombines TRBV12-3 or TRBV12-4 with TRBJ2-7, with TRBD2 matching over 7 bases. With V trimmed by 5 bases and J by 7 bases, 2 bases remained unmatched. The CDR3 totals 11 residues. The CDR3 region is CASSLGGEQYF. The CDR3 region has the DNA TGTGCCAGCAGTCTCGGGGGGGAGCAGTACTTC.

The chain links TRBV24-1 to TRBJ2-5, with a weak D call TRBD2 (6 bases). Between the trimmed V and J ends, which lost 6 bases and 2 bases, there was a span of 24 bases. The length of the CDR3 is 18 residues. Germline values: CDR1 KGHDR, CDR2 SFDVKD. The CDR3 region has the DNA TGTGCCACCAGTAAAGGGACTTCAGGGCCAGGCCCGCAAGAGACCCAGTACTTC. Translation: CATSKGTSGPGPQETQYF.

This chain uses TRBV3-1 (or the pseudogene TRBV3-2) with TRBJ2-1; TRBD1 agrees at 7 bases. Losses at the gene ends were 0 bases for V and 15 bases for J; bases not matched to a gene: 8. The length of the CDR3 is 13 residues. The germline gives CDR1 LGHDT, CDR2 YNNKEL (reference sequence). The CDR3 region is CASSQDISRGSFF. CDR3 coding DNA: TGTGCCAGCAGCCAAGATATTTCCAGGGGGTCGTTCTTC.

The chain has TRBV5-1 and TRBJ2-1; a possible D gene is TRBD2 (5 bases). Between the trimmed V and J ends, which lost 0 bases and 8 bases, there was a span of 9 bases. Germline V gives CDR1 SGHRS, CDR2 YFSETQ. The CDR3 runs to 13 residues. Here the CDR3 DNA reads TGCGCCAGCAGCTTGGCGAGGCGGGATGAGCAGTTCTTC. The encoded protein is CASSLARRDEQFF.

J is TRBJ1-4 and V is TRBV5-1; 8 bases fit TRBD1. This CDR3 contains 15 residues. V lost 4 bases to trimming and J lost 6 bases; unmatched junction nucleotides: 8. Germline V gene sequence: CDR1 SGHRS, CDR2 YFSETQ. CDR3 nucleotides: TGCGCCAGCAGCCGCGGGACAGGCGGCGATGAAAAACTGTTTTTT. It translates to CASSRGTGGDEKLFF.

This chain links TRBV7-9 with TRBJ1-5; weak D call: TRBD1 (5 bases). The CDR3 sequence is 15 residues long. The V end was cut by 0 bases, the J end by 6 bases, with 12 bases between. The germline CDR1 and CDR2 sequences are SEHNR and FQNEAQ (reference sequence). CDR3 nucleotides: TGTGCCAGCAGCTTAGCGTCAGGGATCGGTCAGCCCCAGCATTTT. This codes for CASSLASGIGQPQHF.

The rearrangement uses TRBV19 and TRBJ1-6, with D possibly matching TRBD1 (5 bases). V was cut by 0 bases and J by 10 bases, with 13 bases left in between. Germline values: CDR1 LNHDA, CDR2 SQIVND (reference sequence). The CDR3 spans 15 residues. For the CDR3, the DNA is TGTGCCAGTAGTATAGATCGTCAGGGTCGGTCACCCCTCCACTTT. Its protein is CASSIDRQGRSPLHF. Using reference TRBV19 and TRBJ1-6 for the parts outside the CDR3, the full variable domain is DGGITQSPKYLFRKEGQNVTLSCEQNLNHDAMYWYRQDPGQGLRLIYYSQIVNDFQKGDIAEGYSVSREKKESFPLTVTSAQKNPTAFYLCASSIDRQGRSPLHFGNGTRLTVT.

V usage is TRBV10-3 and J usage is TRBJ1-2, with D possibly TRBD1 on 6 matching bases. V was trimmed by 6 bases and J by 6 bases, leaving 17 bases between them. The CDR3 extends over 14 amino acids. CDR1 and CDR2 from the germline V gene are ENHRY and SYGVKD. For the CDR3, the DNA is TGTGCCATCAGGGGGGCAGGGATAGTTAATGGCTACACCTTC. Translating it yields CAIRGAGIVNGYTF.